Described below is a single T cell receptor (beta chain) sequence and its context. This clone was detected once. What this receptor recognizes is not known. One base away there is no much larger clone; base qualities are not given. From V the trimming removes 3 bases and from J it removes 4 bases, while the gene matches leave 8 bases of the junction unaccounted for. The germline V gene provides CDR1 LGHNT and CDR2 FRNRAP. The cysteine opens and the phenylalanine closes a CDR3 of 16 amino acids. The CDR3 DNA has 48 bases and is translated from base 1. The data originate from a study of blood T cell repertoires in COVID-19 (TCRdb year 2020). Concerning the study at large: Samples from collaborators originated in the United States, Italy and Spain and spanned both the acute and convalescent phases of COVID-19. A de-identified subject ID, COVID-19 status, age in years and sex were almost always included in the sample metadata. The material from the prospective study consisted of cDNA or gDNA derived from T cells, B-cell-depleted T cells, or PBMCs. Where available, HLA class I and class II types were obtained from metadata supplied by the sample provider rather than from assay-based typing. The repertoires were released in a freely available public database meant as a resource for research on the immune response to SARS-CoV-2. Subjects who had been exposed to COVID-19, were actively infected with it, or had recovered from it provided the deeply sampled blood TCRbeta repertoires that made up the dataset. The samples were drawn from the first 160 participants of the ongoing ImmuneRACE study and from some 1,300 subjects provided by 6 global collaborators.

TCRbeta CDR3 regions were amplified from genomic DNA by means of the immunoSEQ Assay, a bias-controlled multiplex PCR. Concerning the study's data processing: The number of nucleated cells in each sample was estimated from the amplification of reference gene primers within the assay. Sequence reads were collapsed and filtered to measure the absolute abundance of every unique TCRbeta CDR3 rearrangement. Productive Simpson clonality was computed per sample as the square root of Simpson's diversity index over productive rearrangements. TCRdb provides this immuneACCESS table in a form limited to in-frame rearrangements. Some clones are lacking; in checked studies, under half of them reflect an unresolved V gene, and why the rest are absent is not known. That table supplies the V and J calls and clone size; D and trimming were determined from the DNA. The sample includes 200,000 to 250,000 clones, with 70% to 90% observed a single time. The ten biggest clones cover less than 4.5% of the sample.

Points the paper makes about the study in general: The quantity of clinical and demographic metadata differed by source and by participant and was supplied without curation.

Each collaborating institution followed its own protocols to collect whole blood in K2EDTA tubes. For TCRbeta analysis, collaborator samples were shipped as frozen whole blood, as isolated PBMCs, or as DNA extracted from either sample type. The chain uses TRBV12-5 and TRBJ1-1; a stretch of 10 junction bases matches TRBD1. The sequenced material came from peripheral blood. The receptor was derived from a man in his forties or fifties with acute or convalescent COVID-19. Here the CDR3 is given as CASGFSGQGRGTEAFF. The DNA reads as follows: TGTGCTAGTGGTTTCTCGGGACAGGGGAGAGGCACTGAAGCTTTCTTT.